The clone carrying this TCR beta chain occurred once. The antigen is undetermined. A multiplex PCR was run with 60 Vbeta primers and 13 Jbeta primers. Original analysis: Roughly 11 million shared chains were among the about 80 million unique TCR beta chains that a later analysis counted. Method: immunoSEQ multiplex PCR; TCRdb's copy keeps in-frame clones and lacks some. That table supplies the V and J calls and clone size; D and trimming were determined from the DNA. The sample carries 180,000 or so clones, around 80% recorded once. The donors, nominally healthy at sampling, likely had unrecorded immune exposures. These data belong to a study of cytomegalovirus exposure and HLA in healthy donors. Study-level results: Among the CMV-associated chains, three were confirmed in vitro as specific for CMV antigens.

The CDR3 spans 13 residues. Germline CDR1 SQVTM, CDR2 ANQGSEA. V usage is TRBV29-1 and J usage is TRBJ2-5, with 9 bases fitting TRBD1. Gene TRBJ2-7 matches the end of the DNA better, so the J call may be wrong. The sample taken for sequencing was PBMCs. The receptor's source is a girl aged 5-17 years in good health and CMV-seropositive. The CDR3 DNA follows: TGCAGCGTATGGACAGGGGCCTCCTACGAGCAGTACTTC. Amino acid sequence: CSVWTGASYEQYF.